The 22 T cell receptor beta chains listed next were all sequenced from one sample in a study of blood T cell repertoires in COVID-19 (dated by TCRdb to the early 2020s). The library relied on the immunoSEQ multiplex PCR assay. TCRdb mirrors the immuneACCESS table, restricted to in-frame sequences. Some clones are absent from its copies; in checked studies, under half trace to an unresolved V gene, and the reason for the others is unknown. The sample table holds about 140,000 clones, of which about 85% were seen once. The ten largest clones add up to 1.6% of the sample. The material sequenced was peripheral blood. These receptors came from a human donor in a cohort sampled during active COVID-19.

The chain carries TRBV7-8 and TRBJ2-7; TRBD2 agrees at 8 bases. After removal of 1 base from V and 3 bases from J, the junction contained 8 bases not matched to a gene. The CDR3 runs 16 residues. Germline values: CDR1 SGHVS, CDR2 FQNEAQ. CDR3 DNA: TGTGCCAGCAGCTTAGTGAACCCGGCGGGGGGCTACGAGCAGTACTTC. Protein product: CASSLVNPAGGYEQYF. Full variable domain (outside the CDR3, taken from reference TRBV7-8 and TRBJ2-7): GAGVSQSPRYKVAKRGQDVALRCDPISGHVSLFWYQQALGQGPEFLTYFQNEAQLDKSGLPSDRFFAERPEGSVSTLKIQRTQQEDSAVYLCASSLVNPAGGYEQYFGPGTRLTVT.

The rearrangement links TRBV5-6 to TRBJ1-4; D gene ambiguous. The CDR3 loop spans 14 amino acids. The germline CDR1 and CDR2 sequences are SGHDT and YYEEEE. Trimming took 2 bases from V and 5 from J, leaving 10 bases between them. CDR3 residues: CASSLLTANEKLFF. The DNA for the CDR3 is TGTGCCAGCAGCTTATTAACAGCCAATGAAAAACTGTTTTTT. Supplemented by reference TRBV5-6 and TRBJ1-4, the full variable domain reads DAGVTQSPTHLIKTRGQQVTLRCSPKSGHDTVSWYQQALGQGPQFIFQYYEEEERQRGNFPDRFSGHQFPNYSSELNVNALLLGDSALYLCASSLLTANEKLFFGSGTQLSVL.

The gene calls are TRBV19 and TRBJ2-5; weak D call: TRBD2 (5 bases). The CDR3 has 13 amino acids. In germline, CDR1 is LNHDA, CDR2 SQIVND (reference sequence). Deletions cut 6 bases from V and 7 bases from J, with 15 bases between. This CDR3 reads CASSRTRVATQYF. The CDR3, as DNA: TGTGCCAGTAGCCGGACTCGGGTGGCGACCCAGTACTTC.

This chain joins TRBV9 and TRBJ2-6; no reliable D call. Germline CDR1 is SGDLS and CDR2 is YYNGEE. The CDR3 covers 14 residues. Trimming took 4 bases from V and 1 from J, leaving 6 bases between them. The CDR3 DNA sequence: TGTGCCAGCAGCCCCCTTTCTGGGGCCAACGTCCTGACTTTC. Encoded protein: CASSPLSGANVLTF.

The sample holds one count of this clone. This chain joins TRBV6-5 and TRBJ2-2, with 10 bases lining up with TRBD1. The CDR3 runs to 15 residues. Germline V gene data show CDR1 as MNHEY and CDR2 as SVGAGI. Losses at the gene ends were 1 base for V and 9 bases for J; bases not matched to a gene: 5. CDR3 DNA: TGTGCCAGCAGTTACTGGGACAGGGGCCTAAGGGAGCTGTTTTTT. Translation gives CASSYWDRGLRELFF.

The genes are TRBV7-9 and TRBJ1-1, with D tentatively TRBD1 (5 bases). Germline loops: CDR1 SEHNR, CDR2 FQNEAQ (reference sequence). Trimming left V 8 bases short and J 1 base short, with 14 bases between. There are 14 residues in the CDR3. As DNA, the CDR3 is TGTGCCAGCCTACAGGTGGCTTCGAACACTGAAGCTTTCTTT. Translated: CASLQVASNTEAFF.

The J gene is TRBJ1-2, the V gene TRBV18; D perhaps matches TRBD1 (5 bases). V was cut by 3 bases and J by 4 bases, with 15 bases left in between. Germline CDR1 KGHSH, CDR2 LQKENI. CDR3 size: 15 residues. CDR3 in amino acids: CASSPNRPPGYGYTF. CDR3 DNA sequence: TGTGCCAGCTCACCTAACAGGCCCCCCGGCTATGGCTACACCTTC.

This clone has more than one count but fewer than ten. The chain employs TRBV19 and TRBJ2-1, with D perhaps TRBD2 (5 bases). From germline, CDR1 is LNHDA and CDR2 SQIVND (reference sequence). This CDR3 has 14 residues. Trimming removed 4 bases from V and 1 base from J, with 8 bases in between. The CDR3 region is CASSTRRSYNEQFF. The CDR3 DNA reads as TGTGCCAGTAGTACTAGGAGGTCCTACAATGAGCAGTTCTTC. Combining the CDR3 with reference TRBV19 and TRBJ2-1 gives the whole variable domain DGGITQSPKYLFRKEGQNVTLSCEQNLNHDAMYWYRQDPGQGLRLIYYSQIVNDFQKGDIAEGYSVSREKKESFPLTVTSAQKNPTAFYLCASSTRRSYNEQFFGPGTRLTVL.

The J gene is TRBJ2-3, the V gene TRBV21-1; the table's D gene call, TRBD1, was not cross checked with the DNA. TRBV21-1 is a pseudogene segment. The CDR3 is 15 residues long. This CDR3 reads CASSKPGQSTDTQYF. CDR3 nucleotides: TGTGCCAGCAGCAAGCCGGGACAGAGCACAGATACGCAGTATTTT.

This clone was seen a handful of times. The CDR3 coding sequence is TGTGCCAGCAGTTATAGCTCCTACGAGCAGTACTTC. Its translation: CASSYSSYEQYF. The chain links TRBV13 to TRBJ2-7, with D hard to call. The CDR3 spans 12 residues. Germline CDR1 PRHDT, CDR2 FYEKMQ (reference sequence). V lost 6 bases, J lost 0 bases, and 6 bases lay in between.

The chain recombines TRBV19 with TRBJ2-7; D perhaps matches TRBD2 (5 bases). Germline values: CDR1 LNHDA, CDR2 SQIVND (reference sequence). The CDR3 is 15 residues long. Trimming left V 3 bases short and J 3 bases short, with 15 bases between. CDR3 bases: TGTGCCAGTAGTATGGGAGACCCCCAGGTCTACGAGCAGTACTTC. It is translated as CASSMGDPQVYEQYF.

The V call is TRBV7-2, the J call TRBJ2-7; 10 bases map to TRBD2. CDR3 length: 16 residues. With V trimmed by 4 bases and J by 2 bases, 8 bases remained unmatched. Germline values: CDR1 SGHTA, CDR2 FQGNSA. CDR3 sequence: CASSSFSLAGTYEQYF. The CDR3 bases are TGTGCCAGCAGCTCCTTCTCACTAGCGGGGACCTACGAGCAGTACTTC.

This sequence joins TRBV7-9 and TRBJ1-2; 7 nucleotides match TRBD1. V was pared by 4 bases and J by 7 bases, with 15 bases of the junction left unmatched. CDR1 and CDR2 (germline): SEHNR, FQNEAQ (reference sequence). The CDR3 has 16 residues. The CDR3 nucleotides read TGTGCCAGCAGCTCCCGCCGGGACAGAGCAGATTCTGGCTACACCTTC. Amino acid sequence: CASSSRRDRADSGYTF.

This clone has only one observation. Mismatch with germline at one junction end may stem from a read error. J is TRBJ2-6 and V is TRBV7-3, with D perhaps TRBD2 (6 bases). CDR3 length: 14 amino acids. Germline CDR1 SGHTA, CDR2 FQGTGA. CDR3 in amino acids: CASSLDGGANALTF. CDR3 bases: TGTGCCAGCAGCTTAGACGGGGGAGCCAACGCCCTGACTTTC.

The table lists this clone with a count of one. The V gene is TRBV5-4, the J gene TRBJ2-4, with D possibly being TRBD1 (7 bases). The CDR3 has 15 amino acids. Trimming shortened V by 2 bases and J by 2 bases, and 11 bases separated the two germline ends. Germline values: CDR1 SGHNT, CDR2 YYREEE (reference sequence). The CDR3 spells CASSFPGGTKNIQYF. CDR3 nucleotides: TGTGCCAGCAGCTTTCCAGGGGGGACCAAAAACATTCAGTACTTC.

The chain combines TRBV29-1 with TRBJ2-6; TRBD2 is a possible D gene (6 bases). The germline V and J ends were trimmed by 6 bases and 3 bases, with 15 bases remaining between them. This CDR3 is 15 amino acids long. CDR1 SQVTM and CDR2 ANQGSEA come from the germline V gene. The CDR3 here is CSVSGYGSGANVLTF. As DNA, the CDR3 is TGCAGCGTCTCTGGCTACGGGAGTGGGGCCAACGTCCTGACTTTC.

This clone was counted between two and nine times. The gene calls are TRBV7-9 and TRBJ1-6, with D unresolved. Trimming cost V 2 bases and J 9 bases, with 14 bases left between them. The CDR3 covers 15 residues. Per germline, CDR1 SEHNR and CDR2 FQNEAQ (reference sequence). For the CDR3, the DNA is TGTGCCAGCAGCTTATTGGACTTGACGAGTTCACCCCTCCACTTT. It translates to CASSLLDLTSSPLHF.

This chain joins TRBV27 and TRBJ2-2; tentative D call: TRBD2 (6 bases). Germline V lookup: CDR1 MNHEY, CDR2 SMNVEV (reference sequence). V lost 0 bases to trimming and J lost 9 bases, with 14 bases between them. The CDR3 has 15 residues. The CDR3 coding sequence is TGTGCCAGCAGTTTATCGATGGTAGGAGGGAGGGAGCTGTTTTTT. Its protein product is CASSLSMVGGRELFF.

V and J are TRBV28 and TRBJ1-6; TRBD1 is a possible D gene (6 bases). V lost 6 bases, J lost 6 bases, and 15 bases lay in between. This CDR3 has 15 amino acids. Germline CDR1 MDHEN, CDR2 SYDVKM. The CDR3 DNA sequence: TGTGCCAGCAGCGACAGAGGGGGAACTAATTCACCCCTCCACTTT. Protein: CASSDRGGTNSPLHF.

The gene calls are TRBV10-3 and TRBJ2-7; tentative D call: TRBD1 (6 bases). V was trimmed by 5 bases and J by 3 bases, leaving 8 bases between them. This CDR3 is built from 12 residues. Germline CDR1 reads ENHRY; CDR2 reads SYGVKD. The CDR3 DNA follows: TGTGCCATCAGTATACAGGGCTACGAGCAGTACTTC. Translated, it gives CAISIQGYEQYF.

This clone appeared a single time. The gene calls are TRBV7-3 and TRBJ2-2, with D possibly being TRBD1 (5 bases). CDR3 length: 16 amino acids. The V gene lost 5 bases and the J gene lost 3 bases, with 16 bases spanning the gap. CDR1 and CDR2 from the germline V gene are SGHTA and FQGTGA. For the CDR3, the DNA is TGTGCCAGCAGCAGACCGACTGACAGCGACACCGGGGAGCTGTTTTTT. It codes for CASSRPTDSDTGELFF.

This chain joins TRBV6-5 and TRBJ1-1; 7 bases match TRBD1. V gave up 2 bases and J gave up 1 base; unmatched junction bases: 4. There are 15 residues in the CDR3. Germline V CDR1 and CDR2: MNHEY, SVGAGI. The CDR3 region is CASSYGGQWNTEAFF. The CDR3 region has the DNA TGTGCCAGCAGTTACGGGGGACAGTGGAACACTGAAGCTTTCTTT.